Below are 2 T cell receptor beta chains sequenced from a single sample in a study of technical replicates of blood from a few donors. Here immunoSEQ multiplex PCR was the method, and the copy in TCRdb shows in-frame clones only, minus some. The sample holds over 55,000 clones; around 86% are singletons and the top ten take 5% to 5.5%. The sequenced material came from PBMCs. The receptor source for this set is a human donor in good health. Some clones in this sample may be carry-over from other donors' samples.

The chain is built from TRBV9 and TRBJ1-1; 8 positions match TRBD1. V dropped 3 bases and J dropped 3; count of bases not matched to a gene: 4. The germline V gene encodes CDR1 SGDLS and CDR2 YYNGEE. The CDR3 contains 14 residues. The CDR3 DNA reads TGTGCCAGCAGCGCAGGGGGCGGGCACACTGAAGCTTTCTTT. It yields the protein CASSAGGGHTEAFF.

CDR3 sequence reads: CASSFRGDWSGELFF. As DNA, the CDR3 is TGTGCCAGCAGCTTCAGGGGAGATTGGTCCGGGGAGCTGTTTTTT. The rearrangement links TRBV13 to TRBJ2-2, with D possibly matching TRBD1 (6 bases). The germline CDR1 and CDR2 sequences are PRHDT and FYEKMQ (reference sequence). Between the trimmed V and J ends, which lost 3 bases and 6 bases, there was a span of 14 bases. The CDR3 totals 15 residues.